What follows are 18 T cell receptor beta chains derived from one specimen sequenced in a study of blood T cell repertoires in COVID-19. Profiled with immunoSEQ multiplex PCR; TCRdb holds only in-frame clones, not every one. The data contain 100,000 to 130,000 clones, about 87% of them singletons. The sequenced sample was peripheral blood. The receptors were sampled from a man aged 50 to 60 with active or convalescent COVID-19.

This sequence joins TRBV27 and TRBJ2-3; TRBD1 might be the D (5 bases). Germline CDR1 reads MNHEY; CDR2 reads SMNVEV (reference sequence). V was shortened by 5 bases and J by 4 bases, with 19 bases between the two germline ends. The CDR3 is 16 residues long. CDR3 sequence (DNA): TGTGCCAGCAGTCCCGCCAGGGCGTTTGACGCAGATACGCAGTATTTT. Translating it yields CASSPARAFDADTQYF.

This chain joins TRBV19 and TRBJ2-5; D not certain. The V end was cut by 4 bases, the J end by 0 bases, with 12 bases between. Germline V lookup: CDR1 LNHDA, CDR2 SQIVND (reference sequence). This CDR3 is 15 amino acids long. CDR3 sequence (DNA): TGTGCCAGTAGTAACAGCACTCGGAACCAAGAGACCCAGTACTTC. As protein: CASSNSTRNQETQYF. The whole variable domain, filled in from reference TRBV19 and TRBJ2-5, reads DGGITQSPKYLFRKEGQNVTLSCEQNLNHDAMYWYRQDPGQGLRLIYYSQIVNDFQKGDIAEGYSVSREKKESFPLTVTSAQKNPTAFYLCASSNSTRNQETQYFGPGTRLLVL.

V and J are TRBV7-2 and TRBJ2-1; 7 positions match TRBD2. Trimming cost V 2 bases and J 3 bases; bases outside gene matches: 4. This CDR3 spans 15 amino acids. Germline V gives CDR1 SGHTA, CDR2 FQGNSA. CDR3 sequence: CASSLLGLDYNEQFF. CDR3 nucleotide sequence: TGTGCCAGCAGCTTACTTGGACTAGACTACAATGAGCAGTTCTTC. Combining the CDR3 with reference TRBV7-2 and TRBJ2-1 gives the whole variable domain GAGVSQSPSNKVTEKGKDVELRCDPISGHTALYWYRQSLGQGLEFLIYFQGNSAPDKSGLPSDRFSAERTGGSVSTLTIQRTQQEDSAVYLCASSLLGLDYNEQFFGPGTRLTVL.

The chain recombines TRBV2 with TRBJ1-2, with D possibly being TRBD1 (5 bases). CDR1 SNHLY and CDR2 FYNNEI come from the germline V gene. The CDR3 is 12 residues long. V lost 2 bases and J 7 bases, leaving 8 bases between the germline ends. CDR3 region: CASSENGAGYTF. The DNA for the CDR3 is TGTGCCAGCAGTGAAAATGGGGCTGGCTACACCTTC.

The V gene is TRBV6-5, the J gene TRBJ2-1, with TRBD2 identical over 9 bases. The germline gives CDR1 MNHEY, CDR2 SVGAGI. V lost 6 bases, J lost 1 base, and 1 base stayed unmatched. CDR3 length: 14 amino acids. CDR3 region: CASRTSGSYNEQFF. As DNA, the CDR3 is TGTGCCAGCAGGACTAGCGGTTCCTACAATGAGCAGTTCTTC.

This chain joins TRBV19 and TRBJ2-1; TRBD2 aligns across 10 bases. V shed 7 bases, J shed 4 bases, and the junction held 19 bases outside the gene matches. This CDR3 is built from 19 residues. Germline CDR1 and CDR2: LNHDA and SQIVND (reference sequence). The CDR3 region is CASIRGGSGRTEIYNEQFF. As DNA, the CDR3 is TGTGCCAGTATTCGAGGCGGTAGCGGGAGGACCGAAATTTACAATGAGCAGTTCTTC.

The rearrangement joins TRBV6-5 to TRBJ1-1, with D unresolved. Germline loops: CDR1 MNHEY, CDR2 SVGAGI. V shed 0 bases and J shed 0 bases, with 8 bases lying between them. This CDR3 is built from 15 residues. The CDR3 is CASSYSVQMNTEAFF. CDR3 bases: TGTGCCAGCAGTTACTCGGTACAGATGAACACTGAAGCTTTCTTT.

V usage is TRBV6-1 and J usage is TRBJ1-5, with 10 bases lining up with TRBD1. Germline lookup yields CDR1 MNHNS and CDR2 SASEGT. The length of the CDR3 is 17 residues. The junction had 8 bases not matched to a gene; V was cut back by 4 bases and J by 2 bases. CDR3 in DNA: TGTGCCAGCAGTGCGGGACAGGGGATTTGGGGCAATCAGCCCCAGCATTTT. Translation: CASSAGQGIWGNQPQHF.

The J gene is TRBJ1-1, the V gene TRBV15; no reliable D call. The V end lost 2 bases, the J end lost 6 bases, and 13 bases lay between the germline ends. Germline-derived CDR1 and CDR2 are LNHNV and YYDKDF (reference sequence). This CDR3 has 14 amino acids. CDR3 residues: CATSRNHRSAEAFF. CDR3 DNA sequence: TGTGCCACCAGCAGAAACCACAGATCAGCTGAAGCTTTCTTT.

The chain combines TRBV7-2 with TRBJ2-1; D is possibly TRBD2 (7 bases). V was clipped by 1 base and J by 4 bases, with 11 bases between them. Germline CDR1 SGHTA, CDR2 FQGNSA. This CDR3 region has 15 residues. The CDR3 coding sequence is TGTGCCAGCAGCTTAGGGGGGGGCCCTTACAATGAGCAGTTCTTC. Encoded protein: CASSLGGGPYNEQFF.

The V and J genes are TRBV9 and TRBJ2-2, with 7 bases identical to TRBD2. Germline V gives CDR1 SGDLS, CDR2 YYNGEE. This CDR3 comprises 16 residues. The trim removed 0 bases at V and 1 base at J, leaving 3 bases unmatched. CDR3 protein: CASSVGGGGNTGELFF. The CDR3 DNA sequence: TGTGCCAGCAGCGTAGGAGGCGGGGGGAACACCGGGGAGCTGTTTTTT.

This sequence joins TRBV28 and TRBJ2-5; 10 bases are shared with TRBD2. Germline V gives CDR1 MDHEN, CDR2 SYDVKM. J was trimmed by 3 bases and V by 6 bases; bases with no gene match: 1. The CDR3 has 13 residues. The CDR3 nucleotides are TGTGCCAGCAGACTAGCGGGAAAAGAGACCCAGTACTTC. This sequence encodes CASRLAGKETQYF. Full variable domain (missing parts from reference TRBV28 and TRBJ2-5): DVKVTQSSRYLVKRTGEKVFLECVQDMDHENMFWYRQDPGLGLRLIYFSYDVKMKEKGDIPEGYSVSREKKERFSLILESASTNQTSMYLCASRLAGKETQYFGPGTRLLVL.

The chain couples TRBV7-2 to TRBJ1-2; D is possibly TRBD1 (5 bases). The germline V gene has CDR1 SGHTA and CDR2 FQGNSA. CDR3 length: 15 residues. V dropped 11 bases and J dropped 4 bases, with 23 bases sitting between them. CDR3 region: CASSRRMTETYGYTF. The DNA for the CDR3 is TGTGCCTCATCCAGGCGGATGACAGAGACCTATGGCTACACCTTC.

The chain employs TRBV6-2 or TRBV6-3 and TRBJ2-1; TRBD2 agrees at 16 bases. The CDR3 runs to 20 residues. Germline-derived CDR1 and CDR2 are MNHEY and SVGEGT. J gave up 4 bases and V 4 bases, and 13 bases lay outside the gene matches. The CDR3 sequence is CASSLGLAGGGTMGYNEQFF. The CDR3 DNA reads TGTGCCAGCAGTTTGGGACTAGCGGGAGGGGGGACCATGGGATACAATGAGCAGTTCTTC.

This clone was seen a single time. The gene calls are TRBV27 and TRBJ2-1, with TRBD2 identical over 8 bases. Germline CDR1 is MNHEY and CDR2 is SMNVEV (reference sequence). This CDR3 spans 15 amino acids. V lost 5 bases, J lost 8 bases, and 11 bases stayed unmatched. CDR3 protein: CASSLQRERSYEQFF. The CDR3 region has the DNA TGTGCCAGCAGTCTTCAGCGGGAGCGTAGTTATGAGCAGTTCTTC.

This sequence joins TRBV3-1 (or the pseudogene TRBV3-2) and TRBJ1-3; 9 bases match TRBD1. The V gene end was trimmed by 1 base and the J gene end by 8 bases; junction bases not matched to a gene: 6. CDR3 length: 15 residues. Germline CDR1 is LGHDT and CDR2 is YNNKEL (reference sequence). The CDR3 spells CASSQVGTGSYTIYF. The CDR3 DNA reads as TGTGCCAGCAGCCAAGTTGGGACAGGGAGTTACACCATATATTTT.

The chain joins TRBV19 to TRBJ2-3, with 8 bases fitting TRBD2. With V trimmed by 6 bases and J by 3 bases, 11 bases remained unmatched. The CDR3 consists of 16 residues. CDR1 is LNHDA, CDR2 SQIVND, per germline (reference sequence). CDR3 region: CASRSLGRVSTDTQYF. The DNA for the CDR3 is TGTGCCAGTAGGAGTCTCGGGAGGGTTTCTACAGATACGCAGTATTTT.

V is TRBV9 and J is TRBJ2-2, with 9 bases that match TRBD2. The germline V gene has CDR1 SGDLS and CDR2 YYNGEE. Trimming took 4 bases from V and 6 from J; bases not matched to a gene: 10. This CDR3 spans 16 amino acids. As DNA, the CDR3 is TGTGCCAGCAGCCCCCGTGGTAGCGGGAGTCCCGGGGAGCTGTTTTTT. Translation: CASSPRGSGSPGELFF.